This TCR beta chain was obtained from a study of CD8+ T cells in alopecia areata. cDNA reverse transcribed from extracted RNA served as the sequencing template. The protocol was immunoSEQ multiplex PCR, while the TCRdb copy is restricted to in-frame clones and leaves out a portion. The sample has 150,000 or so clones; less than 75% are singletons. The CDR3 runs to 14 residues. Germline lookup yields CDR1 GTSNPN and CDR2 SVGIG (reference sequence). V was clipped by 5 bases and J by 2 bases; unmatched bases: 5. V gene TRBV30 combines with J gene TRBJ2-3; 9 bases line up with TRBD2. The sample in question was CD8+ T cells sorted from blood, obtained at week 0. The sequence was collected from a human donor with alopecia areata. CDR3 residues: CAWAPGLATDTQYF. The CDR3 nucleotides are TGTGCCTGGGCTCCGGGACTAGCCACAGATACGCAGTATTTT.